The text below deals with one TCR beta chain. This clone was seen more than once but under ten times. It has no known antigen specificity. There are no base qualities to consult, and no much larger clone falls within one base. Each donor gave one peripheral blood draw, around 0.12 L on average, collected into heparinised tubes. Naive, central memory, regulatory and stem cell-like memory CD4+ T cells were sorted on a BD FACSAria II using a panel including CD45RO, CCR7, CD25, CD127, CD95 and CD27. A purity above 95% was achieved for all sorted populations. Right away, PBMCs were isolated by Lymphoprep density gradient centrifugation and were stained directly, with no culture step. So that batch effects would be minimized, each experiment stained and sorted samples in pairs, pairing one healthy donor with one patient. The data were taken from a study of beta chain features in type 1 diabetes (dated by TCRdb to the late 2010s). Describing the broader study: Patients and healthy donors did not differ in mean age, gender distribution, total cell number or subset yield. A total of about 100,000,000 sorted cells were examined across all samples, and RNA yield correlated strongly with the number of cells per subset. The study compared TCRB repertoires of sorted circulating CD4+ T cell subsets between recently diagnosed type 1 diabetes patients and matched healthy donors. Regulatory and stem cell-like memory subsets were isolated from only 8 patients and about 8 healthy donors, whereas naive and central memory subsets came from all 30 or so donors.

Study-wide findings and limitations: Naive, central memory and regulatory TCRB repertoires appeared to be more alike among patients than among healthy donors. PCR might favor shorter templates, but patient and control samples were amplified and corrected together, so any skew would affect both groups equally. Because cDNA rather than genomic DNA was sequenced, highly expressing activated cells could have been over-represented, although no difference in activation and CD3 levels was found between groups. In all four CD4+ subsets, TCRB CDR3 length was moderately but significantly shorter in type 1 diabetes patients. HLA sub-analyses involved small numbers of individuals, so any influence of HLA type on TCRB rearrangement remained unresolved. At VDJ recombination sites, patients with type 1 diabetes made fewer insertions and deleted more nucleotides, a pattern implying thymic rearrangement abnormalities.

Deletion took 6 bases off V and 3 bases off J, with a span of 15 bases between the germline ends. There are 15 amino acids in the CDR3, from cysteine to phenylalanine inclusive. The DNA shown is the 45-base CDR3, in frame from base 1. CDR1 SNHLY and CDR2 FYNNEI are derived from the germline V gene. The entire isolated RNA was reverse transcribed using the High Capacity cDNA Reverse Transcription Kit, and thus expressed TCRB transcripts were sequenced. Deep immunoSEQ sequencing was performed on naive, central memory and regulatory T cell samples, with an average of roughly 4 million total reads per sample. After sorted cells were lysed in RLT buffer, RNA was extracted with DNase-treated RNeasy Micro or Mini kits, with the choice depending on cell number. Each cell subset was processed on its own to prevent cross-contamination, while patient and healthy donor samples were processed together. The immunoSEQ multiplex PCR was used to amplify TCRB sequences from cDNA, yielding 87-bp fragments that span the CDR3 region. Amplicons were sequenced on the Illumina HiSeq platform. Concerning the study's data processing: PCR bias was computationally corrected using synthetic template baselines, reads within Hamming distance 2 were collapsed, and singletons that could not be merged were discarded. Reads were aligned against IMGT to assign V, D and J genes, CDR3 length and insertions or deletions at six rearrangement sites. Clonotype counts were normalized to sorted cell number within each subset before computing true diversity and Gini coefficients with the tcR R package. The overlap coefficient, calculated on TCRB nucleotide sequences, was used to measure repertoire sharing. TCRdb mirrors the immuneACCESS table, restricted to in-frame sequences. Some clones are absent from its copies; in checked studies, under half trace to an unresolved V gene, and the reason for the others is unknown. V, J and clone size are taken as reported in that table, and D and trimming were inferred from the DNA itself. This sample is represented by some 150,000 clones; roughly 10% of them were singletons. The top ten clonotypes cover 0.55% to 0.75% of the sample.

This sequence uses TRBV2 and TRBJ1-5, and the D gene may be TRBD1, 5 bases matching. The TCR originated in a woman aged 35 to 49 in good health. The sample taken for sequencing was central memory CD4+ T cells from blood. Here is the DNA: TGTGCCAGCAGGCGGGACCTTCAACCCAATCAGCCCCAGCATTTT. Its translation reads: CASRRDLQPNQPQHF. The entire variable domain, with the stretches around the CDR3 drawn from the reference TRBV2 and TRBJ1-5 proteins, is EPEVTQTPSHQVTQMGQEVILRCVPISNHLYFYWYRQILGQKVEFLVSFYNNEISEKSEIFDDQFSVERPDGSNFTLKIRSTKLEDSAMYFCASRRDLQPNQPQHFGDGTRLSIL.